This passage covers 4 T cell receptor beta chains from one sample sequenced in a study of T cells in women clearing cervical HPV infection. This table comes from immunoSEQ multiplex PCR, and its TCRdb copy is limited to in-frame clones, with some not included. The specimen's table records 30,000 to 35,000 clones. Sequences were obtained from blood buffy coat. All receptors derive from a woman aged 18 to 75 with a cervical HPV16 infection that either progressed to CIN3+ or cleared (not recorded which).

Of note for this clone: The CDR3 end falls 3 residues outside the read, so it is completed with the germline J gene. The V call is TRBV18, the J call TRBJ2-1; no clear D gene. The length of the CDR3 is 15 residues. V dropped 0 bases and J dropped 2 bases, with 8 bases sitting between them. Germline V lookup: CDR1 KGHSH, CDR2 LQKENI. The part of the CDR3 DNA that was read is TGTGCCAGCTCACCACCAGGTAATACCTACAATGAG. Protein product: CASSPPGNTYNE. The entire CDR3 protein is CASSPPGNTYNEQFF.

Concerning this clone: Sequencing ends 3 residues short of the CDR3 end; the germline J gene provides the rest. This sample includes further DNA sequences coding for the same CDR3. The chain recombines TRBV19 with TRBJ1-2, with TRBD1 as a possible D gene (5 bases). The CDR3 covers 13 residues. In germline, CDR1 is LNHDA, CDR2 SQIVND (reference sequence). V was pared by 5 bases and J by 2 bases, with 9 bases between. The CDR3 here is CASSLQANYGYTF. CDR3 DNA (partial): TGTGCCAGTAGTCTACAGGCGAACTATGGC.

About this clone itself: Read sequence stops 3 residues before the CDR3 end, and the germline J gene provides the missing end. The chain employs TRBV19 and TRBJ2-1; 7 bases are a match to TRBD2. Trimming took 9 bases from V and 1 from J; bases not matched to a gene: 6. The CDR3 is made up of 14 amino acids. Germline V CDR1 and CDR2: LNHDA, SQIVND (reference sequence). The CDR3 here is CASLAADSYNEQFF. The CDR3 bases that were read are TGTGCCAGCCTAGCGGCGGATTCCTACAATGAG.

About this clone itself: The sequenced fragment ends 3 residues before the CDR3 boundary, so the rest is inferred from the germline J gene. The rearrangement joins TRBV29-1 to TRBJ2-3; 10 nucleotides match TRBD2. Germline CDR1 reads SQVTM; CDR2 reads ANQGSEA. This CDR3 is 15 amino acids long. Trimming removed 5 bases from V and 3 bases from J; junction bases left unmatched: 8. The covered CDR3 bases are TGCAGCGTTTCCTTAGCGGGAGGTTTGACAGATACG. This sequence encodes CSVSLAGGLTDT. The entire CDR3 reads CSVSLAGGLTDTQYF.